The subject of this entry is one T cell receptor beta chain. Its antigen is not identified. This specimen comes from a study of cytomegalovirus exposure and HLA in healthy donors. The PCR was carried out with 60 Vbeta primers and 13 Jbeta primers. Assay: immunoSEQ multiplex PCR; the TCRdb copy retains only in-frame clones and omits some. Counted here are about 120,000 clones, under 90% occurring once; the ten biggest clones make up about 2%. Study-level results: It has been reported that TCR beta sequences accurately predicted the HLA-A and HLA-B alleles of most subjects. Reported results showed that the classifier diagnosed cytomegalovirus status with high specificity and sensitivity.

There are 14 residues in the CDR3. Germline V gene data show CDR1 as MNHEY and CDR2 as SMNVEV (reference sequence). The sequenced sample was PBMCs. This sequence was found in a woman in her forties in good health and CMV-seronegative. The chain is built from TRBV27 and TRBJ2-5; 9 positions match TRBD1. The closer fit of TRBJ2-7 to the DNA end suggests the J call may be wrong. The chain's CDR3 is CASSRQGVAYEQYF. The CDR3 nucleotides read TGTGCCAGCAGCCGACAGGGGGTGGCCTACGAGCAGTACTTC.